Reported below is one T cell receptor beta chain. This clonotype was observed many times. The antigen it recognizes is unknown. No much larger clone is present one base from it, and per-base qualities are unavailable. This entry comes from a study of regulatory T cells in long-lasting Graves disease (TCRdb year 2021). For context, the study as a whole: Antithyroid drugs had been taken for less than 3 months by newly diagnosed Graves' disease patients. Persistent Graves' disease patients were compared with newly diagnosed Graves' disease patients by peripheral blood TCR sequencing and RNA sequencing. The study was conducted in China and was registered as a clinical trial. TCR sequencing covered approximately 13 persistent and some 20 newly diagnosed Graves' disease patients, approximately 33 samples in total.

The sample's time point label, decoded: newly diagnosed GD, antithyroid drugs for less than 3 months. For both TCR sequencing and RNA sequencing, RNA was extracted from PBMCs in TRIzol. The diagnosis of Graves' disease was made according to American Thyroid Association guidelines. Patients were recruited from an endocrinology department in Xi'an, China. Each patient gave about 9.1 milliliters of peripheral blood, collected in an EDTA anticoagulant tube. Ficoll Paque Plus density gradient separation was used to isolate PBMCs, and no further T cell sorting was done. An Agilent 2100 Bioanalyzer and agarose gel were used to check RNA quality, while a NanoDrop 2000 measured RNA concentration. V is trimmed back by 10 bases and J by 4 bases, and the junction contains 11 bases that no gene match accounts for. From the germline V gene, CDR1 is MDHEN and CDR2 is SYDVKM. The CDR3 runs 15 amino acids, cysteine and phenylalanine included. Just CDR3 DNA is preserved here, 45 bases in frame from base 1.

Library generation was performed with multiplex PCR. Instrument on record: Illumina HiSeq 4000. To build TCR beta libraries, CDR3 regions were amplified by Arm-PCR using iRepertoire HTBI primers. Before sequencing, the PCR products underwent gel purification. Under the source paper's analysis protocol: Gene usage analysis of CDR3 amino acid clonotypes used the roughly 62 TRBV and 14 to 15 TRBJ segments found across samples. COPE and FqMerger were used to merge filtered high-quality paired reads into contigs. BLAST was used to align contigs to the IMGT TRBV, TRBD and TRBJ reference genes, and CDR3 was defined following IMGT. Highly expanded clones were defined as clonotypes with a frequency above 0.1%. Shannon entropy served as the measure of repertoire diversity, while the Gini coefficient captured V-J evenness. A clonotype found in more than one individual was treated as public. TCRdb reanalyzed the raw reads on its own, using fastp at Q25 for trimming and MiXCR for clone calling, and kept in-frame beta chains. Identical CDR3 protein sequences are pooled into one entry, listed with their most common genes and DNA. These V and J calls rely on TCRdb rather than the paper's analysis. This sample has around 250,000 distinct CDR3 sequences in its table, and 20% of those were observed once. Together, the top ten hold approximately 15% of the sample.

Summary of the overall study and its limitations: Only the TCR beta chain was sequenced and analyzed. Only peripheral blood was studied, because thyroid tissue, the primary lesion, was inaccessible. Persistent disease showed preferential use of TRBV28, TRBJ1-2 and TRBJ2-5, whereas newly diagnosed disease favored TRBV20-1 and TRBJ2-1. Persistent patients shared more public clonotypes among themselves (around 3,000) than newly diagnosed patients did (more than 950). The small sample size was acknowledged by the authors as a limitation that may reduce accuracy. Persistent Graves' disease patients showed lower TCR Shannon entropy and fewer highly expanded clones than newly diagnosed patients, suggesting clonal expansion.

In this chain, TRBV28 is recombined with TRBJ1-2; TRBD1 fits 11 bases in the junction. This TCR derives from a female donor with Graves disease. Sequenced material: peripheral blood mononuclear cells (PBMCs), taken at new diagnosis, from a patient treated with antithyroid drugs. For the CDR3, the sequence is CATQAYGTGGYGYTF. The DNA is TGTGCCACACAGGCATACGGGACAGGGGGCTATGGCTACACCTTC.